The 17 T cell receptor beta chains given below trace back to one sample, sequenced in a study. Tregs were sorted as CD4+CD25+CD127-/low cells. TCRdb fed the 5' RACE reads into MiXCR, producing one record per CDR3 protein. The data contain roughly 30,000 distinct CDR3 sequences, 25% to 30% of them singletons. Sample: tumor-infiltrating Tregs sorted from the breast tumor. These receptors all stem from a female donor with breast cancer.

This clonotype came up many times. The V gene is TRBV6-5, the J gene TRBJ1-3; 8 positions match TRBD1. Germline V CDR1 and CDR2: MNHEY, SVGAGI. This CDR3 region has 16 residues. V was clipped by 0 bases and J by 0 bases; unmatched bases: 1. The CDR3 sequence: CASSYSTGGSGNTIYF. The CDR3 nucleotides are TGTGCCAGCAGTTACTCTACAGGGGGCTCTGGAAACACCATATATTTT.

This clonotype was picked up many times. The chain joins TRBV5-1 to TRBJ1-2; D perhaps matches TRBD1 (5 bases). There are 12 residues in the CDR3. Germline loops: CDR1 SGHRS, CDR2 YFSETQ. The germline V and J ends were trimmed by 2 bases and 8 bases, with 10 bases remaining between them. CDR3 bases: TGCGCCAGCAGCTTCGGGGACGAGGGCTACACCTTC. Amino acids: CASSFGDEGYTF.

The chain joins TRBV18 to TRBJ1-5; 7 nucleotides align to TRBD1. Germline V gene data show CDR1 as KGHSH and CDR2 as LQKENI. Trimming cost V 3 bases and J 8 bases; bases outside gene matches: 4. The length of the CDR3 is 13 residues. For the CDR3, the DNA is TGTGCCAGCTCACCCCAGGGGGTGGAGCCCCAGCATTTT. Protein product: CASSPQGVEPQHF.

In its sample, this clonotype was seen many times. CDR3 amino acids: CASSYSLWNTEAFF. The CDR3 nucleotides are TGTGCCAGCAGTTACTCGCTCTGGAACACTGAAGCTTTCTTT. V gene TRBV6-5 combines with J gene TRBJ1-1; D gene ambiguous. Trimming removed 0 bases from V and 1 base from J, with 6 bases in between. The CDR3 sequence is 14 residues long. Germline V CDR1 and CDR2: MNHEY, SVGAGI.

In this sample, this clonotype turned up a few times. This chain's CDR3 is CSVEAIGTGGVYEQYF. In DNA, the CDR3 is TGCAGCGTTGAGGCGATAGGGACAGGGGGCGTTTACGAGCAGTACTTC. The chain has TRBV29-1 and TRBJ2-7; 12 nucleotides align to TRBD1. Looked up from germline, CDR1 is SQVTM and CDR2 is ANQGSEA. V dropped 3 bases and J dropped 4; count of bases not matched to a gene: 10. This CDR3 region has 16 residues.

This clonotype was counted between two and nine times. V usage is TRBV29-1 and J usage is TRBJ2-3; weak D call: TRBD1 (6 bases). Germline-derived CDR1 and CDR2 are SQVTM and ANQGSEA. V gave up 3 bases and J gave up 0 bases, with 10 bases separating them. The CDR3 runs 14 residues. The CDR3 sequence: CSVENRASTDTQYF. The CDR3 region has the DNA TGCAGCGTTGAGAACAGGGCTAGCACAGATACGCAGTATTTT.

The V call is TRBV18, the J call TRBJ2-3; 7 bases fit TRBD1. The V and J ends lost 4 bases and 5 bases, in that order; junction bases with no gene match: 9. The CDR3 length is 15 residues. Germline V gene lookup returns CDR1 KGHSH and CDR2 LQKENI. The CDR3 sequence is CASSREGASKDTQYF. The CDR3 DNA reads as TGTGCCAGCTCACGAGAGGGGGCTTCGAAAGATACGCAGTATTTT.

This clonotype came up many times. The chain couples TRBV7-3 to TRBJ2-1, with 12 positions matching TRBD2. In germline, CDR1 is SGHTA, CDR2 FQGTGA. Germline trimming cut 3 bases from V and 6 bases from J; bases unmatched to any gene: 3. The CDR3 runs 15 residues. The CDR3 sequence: CASSFGLAGINEQFF. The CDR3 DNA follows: TGTGCCAGCAGCTTTGGACTAGCGGGAATCAATGAGCAGTTCTTC.

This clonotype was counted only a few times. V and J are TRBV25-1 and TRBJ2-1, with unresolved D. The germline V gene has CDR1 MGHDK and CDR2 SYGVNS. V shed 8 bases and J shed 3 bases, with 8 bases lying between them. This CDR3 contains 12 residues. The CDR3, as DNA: TGTGCCAGCGGGGATGGCTACAATGAGCAGTTCTTC. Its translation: CASGDGYNEQFF.

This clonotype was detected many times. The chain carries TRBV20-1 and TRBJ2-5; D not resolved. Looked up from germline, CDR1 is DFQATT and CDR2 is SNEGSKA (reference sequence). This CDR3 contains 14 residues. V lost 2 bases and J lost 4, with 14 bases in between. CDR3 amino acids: CSARFAVPRETQYF. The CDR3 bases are TGCAGTGCTAGATTTGCGGTACCCCGAGAGACCCAGTACTTC.

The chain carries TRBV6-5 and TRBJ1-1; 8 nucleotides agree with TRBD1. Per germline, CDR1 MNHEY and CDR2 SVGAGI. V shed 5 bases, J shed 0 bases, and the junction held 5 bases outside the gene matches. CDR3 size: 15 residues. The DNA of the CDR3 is TGTGCCAGCAGTCGACGGACAGGGATGAACACTGAAGCTTTCTTT. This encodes CASSRRTGMNTEAFF.

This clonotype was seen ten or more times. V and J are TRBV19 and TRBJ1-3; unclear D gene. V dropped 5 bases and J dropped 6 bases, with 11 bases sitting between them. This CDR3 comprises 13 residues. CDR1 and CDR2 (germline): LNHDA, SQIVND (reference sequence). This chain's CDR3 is CASSLLGENTIYF. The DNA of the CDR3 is TGTGCCAGTAGTCTCCTCGGAGAAAACACCATATATTTT.

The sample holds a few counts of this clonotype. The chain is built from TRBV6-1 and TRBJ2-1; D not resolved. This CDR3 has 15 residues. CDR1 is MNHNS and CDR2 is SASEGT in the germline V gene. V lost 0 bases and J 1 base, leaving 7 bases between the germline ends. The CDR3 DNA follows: TGTGCCAGCAGTGAAGCCTGGAAATCCTACAATGAGCAGTTCTTC. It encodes CASSEAWKSYNEQFF.

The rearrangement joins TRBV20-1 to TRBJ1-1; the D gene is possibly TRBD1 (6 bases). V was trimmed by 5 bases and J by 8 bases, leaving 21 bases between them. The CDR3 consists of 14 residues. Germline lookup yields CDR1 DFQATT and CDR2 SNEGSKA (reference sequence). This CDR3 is CSASRGGAGQEAFF. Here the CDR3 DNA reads TGCAGTGCTTCAAGGGGGGGAGCGGGGCAGGAAGCTTTCTTT.

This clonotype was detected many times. CDR3 in amino acids: CASSLEGHSGNTIYF. In nucleotides, the CDR3 is TGTGCCAGCAGCTTAGAAGGGCACTCTGGAAACACCATATATTTT. The rearrangement uses TRBV7-6 and TRBJ1-3; D is unresolved. The CDR3 is made up of 15 amino acids. Trimming pared 1 base from V and 0 bases from J, leaving 7 bases between. Germline lookup yields CDR1 SGHVS and CDR2 FNYEAQ. The full variable domain, in which reference TRBV7-6 and TRBJ1-3 provide the parts outside the CDR3, is GAGVSQSPRYKVTKRGQDVALRCDPISGHVSLYWYRQALGQGPEFLTYFNYEAQQDKSGLPNDRFSAERPEGSISTLTIQRTEQRDSAMYRCASSLEGHSGNTIYFGEGSWLTVV.

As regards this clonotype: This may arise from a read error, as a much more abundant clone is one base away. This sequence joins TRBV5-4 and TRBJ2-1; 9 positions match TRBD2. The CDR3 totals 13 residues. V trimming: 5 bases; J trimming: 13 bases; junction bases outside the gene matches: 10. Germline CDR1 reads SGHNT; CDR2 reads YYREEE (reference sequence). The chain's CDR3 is CASRRGGATLQFF. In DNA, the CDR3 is TGTGCCAGCAGGCGGGGGGGAGCGACCCTCCAGTTCTTC.

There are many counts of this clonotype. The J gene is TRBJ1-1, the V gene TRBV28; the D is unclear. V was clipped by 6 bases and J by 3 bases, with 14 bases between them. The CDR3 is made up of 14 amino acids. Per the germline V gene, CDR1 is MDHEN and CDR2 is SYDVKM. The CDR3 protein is CASSTTPSYTEAFF. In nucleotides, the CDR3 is TGTGCCAGCAGCACAACACCGAGCTACACTGAAGCTTTCTTT.